This T cell receptor beta chain was profiled in a study of blood T cell repertoires in COVID-19. Original processing methods: Quantification of nucleated cells was approximated via reference gene primer amplification. The data were produced by immunoSEQ multiplex PCR, yet TCRdb's version contains in-frame clones alone and is incomplete. Clone size and the V and J calls come from that table; the DNA yielded D and trimming. Counted here are roughly 130,000 clones, more than 70% occurring once; the ten biggest clones make up around an eighth. Trimming removed 6 bases at V and 1 base at J, with 9 bases between. CDR3 size: 13 residues. The germline V gene encodes CDR1 MNHEY and CDR2 SVGAGI.

Specimen: peripheral blood. V usage is TRBV6-5 and J usage is TRBJ1-1; D may be TRBD1 (6 bases). The sequence was obtained from a woman aged 25 to 39 who had recovered from COVID-19. The CDR3 here is CASRPQGNTEAFF. CDR3 nucleotides: TGTGCCAGCAGGCCACAGGGGAACACTGAAGCTTTCTTT.